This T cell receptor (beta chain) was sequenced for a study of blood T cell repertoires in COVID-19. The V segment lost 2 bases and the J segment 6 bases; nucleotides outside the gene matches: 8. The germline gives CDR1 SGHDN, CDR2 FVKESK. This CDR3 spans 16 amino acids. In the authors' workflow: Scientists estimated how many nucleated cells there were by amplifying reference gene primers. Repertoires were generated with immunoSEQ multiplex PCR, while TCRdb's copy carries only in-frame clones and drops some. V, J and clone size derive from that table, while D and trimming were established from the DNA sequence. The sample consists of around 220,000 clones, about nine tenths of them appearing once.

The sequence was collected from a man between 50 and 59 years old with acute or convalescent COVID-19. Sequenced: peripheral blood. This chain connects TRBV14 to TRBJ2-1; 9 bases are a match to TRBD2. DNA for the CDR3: TGTGCCAGCAGCCAATTCCGCGGGGGGGCGGGCAATGAGCAGTTCTTC. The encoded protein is CASSQFRGGAGNEQFF.